The 24 T cell receptor beta chains below come from one sample, sequenced in a study of PD-1 blockade in classical Hodgkin lymphoma. Time point given: cycle 4 day 1 (C4D1), after 6 weeks of nivolumab. Every patient was affected by relapse after autologous stem cell transplantation, while exposure to brentuximab vedotin was not uniform. Clones were read by immunoSEQ multiplex PCR, and TCRdb kept only the in-frame ones, dropping some. The sample consists of about 19,000 clones, about 77% of them appearing once. Sequenced here: peripheral blood mononuclear cells (PBMCs), sampled before the fourth cycle of nivolumab. These receptor sequences come from a human donor with classical Hodgkin lymphoma.

In DNA, the CDR3 is TGCGCCAGCAGCTTGGGACAGAGTAATGAAAAACTGTTTTTT. It yields the protein CASSLGQSNEKLFF. This chain uses TRBV5-1 with TRBJ1-4; possibly TRBD1 for D (5 bases). There are 14 residues in the CDR3. V lost 0 bases, J lost 4 bases, and 7 bases lay in between. In germline, CDR1 is SGHRS, CDR2 YFSETQ.

The rearrangement links TRBV6-5 to TRBJ1-1; D not resolved. The CDR3 sequence is 14 residues long. The V gene's germline CDR1 is MNHEY and CDR2 SVGAGI. Trimming shortened V by 0 bases and J by 0 bases, and 5 bases separated the two germline ends. CDR3 region: CASSYSSLNTEAFF. In DNA, the CDR3 is TGTGCCAGCAGTTACTCCTCGCTGAACACTGAAGCTTTCTTT.

The V call is TRBV6-5, the J call TRBJ2-3; 8 bases match TRBD1. From germline, CDR1 is MNHEY and CDR2 SVGAGI. With V trimmed by 5 bases and J by 1 base, 5 bases remained unmatched. The CDR3 extends over 15 amino acids. CDR3 DNA: TGTGCCAGCAGTCGGACAGGGACGGGCACAGATACGCAGTATTTT. Translating it yields CASSRTGTGTDTQYF.

The V gene is TRBV27, the J gene TRBJ2-5; unclear D gene. In germline, CDR1 is MNHEY, CDR2 SMNVEV (reference sequence). The CDR3 is made up of 15 amino acids. V was shortened by 2 bases and J by 1 base, with 11 bases between the two germline ends. This chain's CDR3 is CASSLLGPLQETQYF. In nucleotides, the CDR3 is TGTGCCAGCAGTTTACTAGGGCCCCTCCAAGAGACCCAGTACTTC.

CDR3: CASTHTSGGAYEQFF. In DNA form, the CDR3 reads TGTGCCAGCACTCATACTAGCGGGGGGGCGTATGAGCAGTTCTTC. The chain carries TRBV6-5 and TRBJ2-1, with 13 nucleotides matching TRBD2. This CDR3 contains 15 residues. The germline V gene encodes CDR1 MNHEY and CDR2 SVGAGI. J gave up 8 bases and V 7 bases, and 8 bases lay outside the gene matches.

This chain's CDR3 is CASSLEADTEAFF. CDR3 nucleotides: TGTGCCAGCAGCTTGGAGGCTGACACTGAAGCTTTCTTT. The J gene is TRBJ1-1, the V gene TRBV5-4; no firm D call. V was shortened by 0 bases and J by 3 bases, with 6 bases between the two germline ends. CDR3 size: 13 residues. CDR1 and CDR2 (germline): SGHNT, YYREEE (reference sequence).

J is TRBJ1-4 and V is TRBV7-9; 10 bases align to TRBD1. CDR3 length equals 15 residues. J gave up 5 bases and V 5 bases, and 5 bases lay outside the gene matches. From germline, CDR1 is SEHNR and CDR2 FQNEAQ (reference sequence). CDR3 in DNA: TGTGCCAGCAGCGGACAGGGGGGTCGGAATGAAAAACTGTTTTTT. This gives the protein CASSGQGGRNEKLFF.

V gene TRBV18 combines with J gene TRBJ2-1; D is possibly TRBD1 (6 bases). Germline V gives CDR1 KGHSH, CDR2 LQKENI. This CDR3 region has 12 residues. V lost 5 bases, J lost 9 bases, and 11 bases lay in between. The CDR3 here is CASSTGFFEQFF. The CDR3 bases are TGTGCCAGCTCAACAGGGTTCTTTGAGCAGTTCTTC.

The rearrangement joins TRBV19 to TRBJ1-5; D unresolved. The V end was cut by 2 bases, the J end by 0 bases, with 11 bases between. The CDR3 has 16 residues. The germline V gene encodes CDR1 LNHDA and CDR2 SQIVND (reference sequence). CDR3 residues: CASSISRQISNQPQHF. For the CDR3, the DNA is TGTGCCAGTAGTATATCCAGGCAAATTAGCAATCAGCCCCAGCATTTT.

V gene TRBV5-1 combines with J gene TRBJ2-7; 13 nucleotides align to TRBD2. Germline lookup yields CDR1 SGHRS and CDR2 YFSETQ. Losses at the gene ends were 3 bases for V and 2 bases for J; bases not matched to a gene: 2. The CDR3 spans 15 residues. The DNA for the CDR3 is TGCGCCAGCAGCTCGGGACTAGCGGGGCCCTACGAGCAGTACGTC. Residues: CASSSGLAGPYEQYV.

This clone is deemed medium-sized. The chain has TRBV10-2 and TRBJ2-5; D unresolved. V dropped 8 bases and J dropped 5 bases, with 9 bases sitting between them. Germline CDR1 and CDR2: WSHSY and SAAADI. The CDR3 runs 11 residues. CDR3 sequence: CASGSGETQYF. For the CDR3, the DNA is TGCGCCAGCGGTTCCGGGGAGACCCAGTACTTC.

The chain couples TRBV28 to TRBJ1-1; 7 bases are a match to TRBD1. CDR3 length: 14 residues. V lost 2 bases and J lost 7; bases outside the gene matches: 7. CDR1 is MDHEN and CDR2 is SYDVKM in the germline V gene. The chain's CDR3 is CASSLINRGLEAFF. DNA for the CDR3: TGTGCCAGCAGTTTAATCAACAGGGGTCTTGAAGCTTTCTTT.

V usage is TRBV7-9 and J usage is TRBJ2-1; TRBD1 is a possible D gene (5 bases). Germline CDR1 and CDR2: SEHNR and FQNEAQ (reference sequence). Between the trimmed V and J ends, which lost 5 bases and 12 bases, there was a span of 17 bases. The CDR3 totals 13 residues. The DNA for the CDR3 is TGTGCCAGCAGCCATATCAGGGAAACAGGGCAGTTCTTC. As protein: CASSHIRETGQFF.

This sequence joins TRBV7-9 and TRBJ2-5; 12 bases match TRBD2. Looked up from germline, CDR1 is SEHNR and CDR2 is FQNEAQ (reference sequence). V was pared by 3 bases and J by 7 bases, with 9 bases of the junction left unmatched. This CDR3 has 16 residues. CDR3 nucleotides: TGTGCCAGCAGCTTTAACCTAGCGGGGGGGCCGGGGACCCAGTACTTC. This gives the protein CASSFNLAGGPGTQYF.

This sequence joins TRBV19 and TRBJ1-6; D remains ambiguous. CDR3 size: 12 residues. Germline-derived CDR1 and CDR2 are LNHDA and SQIVND (reference sequence). V lost 11 bases, J lost 7 bases, and 12 bases lay in between. The CDR3 loop reads CASSWINSPLHF. The CDR3 region has the DNA TGTGCCTCTAGCTGGATAAATTCACCCCTCCACTTT.

The chain has TRBV7-2 and TRBJ1-5; 7 nucleotides agree with TRBD1. The CDR3 covers 13 residues. J gave up 7 bases and V 5 bases, and 5 bases lay outside the gene matches. CDR1 and CDR2 (germline): SGHTA, FQGNSA. The CDR3 loop is CASSDRVQQPQHF. The DNA of the CDR3 is TGTGCCAGCAGCGACAGGGTACAACAGCCCCAGCATTTT.

This clone was counted a single time. V is TRBV19 and J is TRBJ1-1; D uncertain. Trimming took off 5 bases at V and 5 bases at J, with 15 bases between the two ends. From germline, CDR1 is LNHDA and CDR2 SQIVND (reference sequence). This CDR3 is built from 14 residues. The CDR3 DNA sequence: TGTGCCAGTAGTTTCCTGAACTTGGGGACTGAAGCTTTCTTT. Protein product: CASSFLNLGTEAFF.

This chain joins TRBV13 and TRBJ2-1; no clear D. The CDR3 spans 16 residues. V gave up 0 bases and J gave up 4 bases, with 13 bases separating them. Germline CDR1 reads PRHDT; CDR2 reads FYEKMQ (reference sequence). CDR3 nucleotide sequence: TGTGCCAGCAGCTTAGGCCGACTCACACTGTACAATGAGCAGTTCTTC. It translates to CASSLGRLTLYNEQFF.

Only one count was recorded for this clone. The chain's CDR3 is CASSIGPITDTQYF. As DNA, the CDR3 is TGTGCCAGTAGTATTGGTCCGATCACAGATACGCAGTATTTT. The chain links TRBV19 to TRBJ2-3; unclear D gene. V dropped 3 bases and J dropped 2 bases, with 9 bases sitting between them. The V gene's germline CDR1 is LNHDA and CDR2 SQIVND (reference sequence). The CDR3 has 14 residues. Using reference TRBV19 and TRBJ2-3 for the parts outside the CDR3, the full variable domain is DGGITQSPKYLFRKEGQNVTLSCEQNLNHDAMYWYRQDPGQGLRLIYYSQIVNDFQKGDIAEGYSVSREKKESFPLTVTSAQKNPTAFYLCASSIGPITDTQYFGPGTRLTVL.

The genes are TRBV5-1 and TRBJ2-3; 8 bases match TRBD2. Germline assignment: CDR1 SGHRS and CDR2 YFSETQ. V was clipped by 6 bases and J by 2 bases; unmatched bases: 14. CDR3 length: 17 residues. The CDR3 loop is CASIAGRGGGLTDTQYF. The CDR3 DNA reads as TGCGCCAGCATCGCCGGGAGGGGCGGGGGCCTCACAGATACGCAGTATTTT.

The CDR3 DNA follows: TGTGCCAGCAGTTTGGACAGGGGTATGATGAATACGCAGTATTTT. It specifies CASSLDRGMMNTQYF. V gene TRBV28 combines with J gene TRBJ2-3; 9 bases are shared with TRBD1. The V segment lost 3 bases and the J segment 7 bases; nucleotides outside the gene matches: 8. The CDR3 loop spans 15 amino acids. In germline, CDR1 is MDHEN, CDR2 SYDVKM.

The chain links TRBV7-9 to TRBJ2-5; a possible D gene is TRBD2 (5 bases). The germline V gene has CDR1 SEHNR and CDR2 FQNEAQ (reference sequence). V gave up 5 bases and J gave up 4 bases, with 11 bases separating them. The CDR3 is 13 residues long. This CDR3 reads CASSPRGPETQYF. CDR3 DNA sequence: TGTGCCAGCAGCCCGAGAGGGCCAGAGACCCAGTACTTC.

The chain joins TRBV9 to TRBJ2-7; D possibly uses TRBD1 or TRBD2 (7 bases each). The germline gives CDR1 SGDLS, CDR2 YYNGEE. Trimming pared 0 bases from V and 7 bases from J, leaving 14 bases between. The CDR3 is 14 residues long. CDR3 nucleotide sequence: TGTGCCAGCAGCGTAGGGACGCAGGGGGGGGAGCAGTACTTC. Encoded protein: CASSVGTQGGEQYF.

The chain uses TRBV6-5 and TRBJ1-1; 7 nucleotides line up with TRBD1. Germline V CDR1 and CDR2: MNHEY, SVGAGI. The CDR3 extends over 15 amino acids. V shed 2 bases and J 0 bases; nucleotides not matched to a gene: 3. In DNA form, the CDR3 reads TGTGCCAGCAGTTACGGGGACAGACTGAACACTGAAGCTTTCTTT. This translates into CASSYGDRLNTEAFF.